This entry lists 9 T cell receptor beta chains sequenced from one sample in a study of blood T cells in healthy people across ages. Together with a sample-barcoded 5' primer, a J-beta primer mix was included in a second PCR lasting roughly 7 to 11 cycles. TCRdb used MiXCR to reprocess the 5' RACE reads, holding one entry per CDR3 protein. The profile covers about 940,000 distinct CDR3 sequences, with around 46% appearing a single time and 13% taken by the ten largest. The source material was blood. The receptors shown here come from a man aged 25-40 years in good health.

Ten or more counts support this clonotype. The chain combines TRBV29-1 with TRBJ2-5; D unresolved. CDR3 length equals 12 residues. The ends were cut back, 4 bases at V and 1 base at J, with 7 bases in the middle. The germline gives CDR1 SQVTM, CDR2 ANQGSEA. CDR3: CSVVNSQETQYF. Written as DNA, the CDR3 is TGCAGCGTTGTAAACAGCCAAGAGACCCAGTACTTC.

This clonotype was observed once. This chain joins TRBV25-1 and TRBJ1-6; 9 positions match TRBD1. CDR1 MGHDK and CDR2 SYGVNS come from the germline V gene. The CDR3 length is 16 residues. J was trimmed by 7 bases and V by 6 bases; bases with no gene match: 10. CDR3 sequence reads: CASSKQGAQSNSPLHF. The CDR3 DNA is TGTGCCAGCAGCAAACAGGGGGCGCAGAGCAATTCACCCCTCCACTTT. Full variable domain (outside the CDR3, taken from reference TRBV25-1 and TRBJ1-6): EADIYQTPRYLVIGTGKKITLECSQTMGHDKMYWYQQDPGMELHLIHYSYGVNSTEKGDLSSESTVSRIRTEHFPLTLESARPSHTSQYLCASSKQGAQSNSPLHFGNGTRLTVT.

This chain links TRBV28 with TRBJ1-5; TRBD1 matches at 7 bases. Germline V gene lookup returns CDR1 MDHEN and CDR2 SYDVKM. The trim removed 6 bases at V and 2 bases at J, leaving 10 bases unmatched. The CDR3 is 16 residues long. Here the CDR3 reads CASSPPTGTGNQPQHF. The DNA of the CDR3 is TGTGCCAGCAGCCCACCGACAGGGACTGGCAATCAGCCCCAGCATTTT. The complete variable domain, with remaining parts taken from reference TRBV28 and TRBJ1-5, reads DVKVTQSSRYLVKRTGEKVFLECVQDMDHENMFWYRQDPGLGLRLIYFSYDVKMKEKGDIPEGYSVSREKKERFSLILESASTNQTSMYLCASSPPTGTGNQPQHFGDGTRLSIL.

This clonotype has only a few counts. This chain joins TRBV27 and TRBJ1-1, with 7 bases aligning to TRBD1. This CDR3 comprises 17 residues. Germline trimming cut 5 bases from V and 5 bases from J; bases unmatched to any gene: 17. Per the germline V gene, CDR1 is MNHEY and CDR2 is SMNVEV (reference sequence). This chain's CDR3 is CASSLRPGTAGGTEAFF. In nucleotides, the CDR3 is TGTGCCAGCAGTCTACGGCCCGGGACAGCCGGGGGGACTGAAGCTTTCTTT.

This clonotype was seen a few times. The V and J genes are TRBV20-1 and TRBJ2-5; 13 nucleotides align to TRBD2. The CDR3 spans 14 residues. V lost 6 bases and J lost 3; bases outside the gene matches: 4. Germline CDR1 is DFQATT and CDR2 is SNEGSKA (reference sequence). CDR3 nucleotide sequence: TGCAGTGCCACTAGCGGGGGGGCGGAAGAGACCCAGTACTTC. It yields the protein CSATSGGAEETQYF.

This clonotype was found many times. V and J are TRBV12-3 or TRBV12-4 and TRBJ2-7; D unresolved. Trimming took off 7 bases at V and 9 bases at J, with 19 bases between the two ends. This CDR3 spans 13 amino acids. The CDR3: CASTEFDWGRQYF. The CDR3 nucleotides are TGTGCCAGCACCGAGTTTGACTGGGGTAGGCAGTACTTC.

The rearrangement joins TRBV10-3 to TRBJ1-6, with D possibly being TRBD1 (6 bases). Trimming pared 11 bases from V and 7 bases from J, leaving 18 bases between. The CDR3 totals 14 residues. Per the germline V gene, CDR1 is ENHRY and CDR2 is SYGVKD. This CDR3 is CASASDRNNSPLHF. In DNA, the CDR3 is TGTGCCTCGGCAAGCGACAGGAACAATTCACCCCTCCACTTT.

The J gene is TRBJ2-7, the V gene TRBV12-3 or TRBV12-4; TRBD2 matches at 7 bases. The CDR3 is 15 residues long. V trimming: 1 base; J trimming: 2 bases; junction bases outside the gene matches: 5. The CDR3 DNA follows: TGTGCCAGCAGTTTAGACTCGGGGGGAACCTACGAGCAGTACTTC. Amino acid sequence: CASSLDSGGTYEQYF.

The rearrangement links TRBV5-1 to TRBJ1-4; D call uncertain. V shed 2 bases and J shed 0 bases, with 5 bases lying between them. CDR3 size: 14 residues. The germline gives CDR1 SGHRS, CDR2 YFSETQ. Here the CDR3 reads CASSFSTTNEKLFF. The CDR3 bases are TGCGCCAGCAGCTTCTCTACAACTAATGAAAAACTGTTTTTT. Together with reference TRBV5-1 and TRBJ1-4, the CDR3 gives the full variable domain: KAGVTQTPRYLIKTRGQQVTLSCSPISGHRSVSWYQQTPGQGLQFLFEYFSETQRNKGNFPGRFSGRQFSNSRSEMNVSTLELGDSALYLCASSFSTTNEKLFFGSGTQLSVL.